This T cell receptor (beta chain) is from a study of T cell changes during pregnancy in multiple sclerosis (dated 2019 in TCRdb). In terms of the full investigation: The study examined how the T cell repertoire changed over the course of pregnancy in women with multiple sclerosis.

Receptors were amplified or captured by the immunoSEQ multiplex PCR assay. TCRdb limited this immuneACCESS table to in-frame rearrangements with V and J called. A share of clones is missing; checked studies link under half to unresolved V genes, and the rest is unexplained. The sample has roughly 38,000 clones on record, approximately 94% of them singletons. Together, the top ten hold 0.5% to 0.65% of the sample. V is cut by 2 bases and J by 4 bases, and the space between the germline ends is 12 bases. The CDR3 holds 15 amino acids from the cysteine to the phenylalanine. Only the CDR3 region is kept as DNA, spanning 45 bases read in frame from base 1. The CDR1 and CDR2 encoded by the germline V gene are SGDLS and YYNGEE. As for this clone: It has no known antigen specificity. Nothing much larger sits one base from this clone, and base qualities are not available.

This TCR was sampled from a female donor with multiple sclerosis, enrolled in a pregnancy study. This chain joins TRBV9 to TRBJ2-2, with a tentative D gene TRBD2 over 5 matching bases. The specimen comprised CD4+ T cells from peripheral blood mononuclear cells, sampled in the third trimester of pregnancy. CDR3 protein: CASSVVGDATGELFF. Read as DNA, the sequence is TGTGCCAGCAGCGTTGTGGGAGACGCCACCGGGGAGCTGTTTTTT.